This T cell receptor beta chain was identified during a study of human T cells and chemical hapten exposure. In this sample, this clonotype turned up a few times. CDR3 length equals 13 residues. Germline CDR1 reads MNHEY; CDR2 reads SMNVEV (reference sequence). Trimming stripped 6 bases from V and 6 bases from J, with 12 bases between. Specified time point: pre-sensitization, week 0. Indicated treatment: therapeutic diphenylcyclopropenone sensitization with weekly scalp DPC. TCRdb itself ran the RACE reads through MiXCR, one entry per CDR3 protein. Seen here are some 300,000 distinct CDR3 sequences, 5.5% observed once, and the top ten hold roughly 8.2%.

The chain couples TRBV27 to TRBJ2-1; a possible D gene is TRBD2 (6 bases). This TCR came from a young woman with alopecia areata. Some clones in this sample may be carry-over from other donors' samples. Sequencing used whole blood, obtained in connection with sensitization to the hapten diphenylcyclopropenone (DPC). CDR3 sequence: CASSSTSSNEQFF. CDR3 sequence (DNA): TGTGCCAGCAGCTCCACTAGCTCCAATGAGCAGTTCTTC.